Listed here is a single T cell receptor beta chain. The antigen this receptor binds is unknown. The input lacks base qualities; no much larger clone sits a single base away. The method behind the library was the immunoSEQ multiplex PCR assay. For the multiplex PCR, a mixture combining 60 forward primers for TCR Vbeta segments and 13 reverse primers for TCR Jbeta segments was used. The CDR3 region of rearranged TCR beta genes was amplified from genomic DNA with a multiplex PCR assay. Amplified TCR beta libraries were sequenced as 87-base-pair reads on the Illumina HiSeq System. Per the original workflow: Across the 670 or so repertoires, a later analysis counted some 80 million unique TCR beta chains, around 10 million of which were shared by at least two donors. To remove PCR and sequencing errors, raw reads were error-corrected and collapsed into unique sequences using a nearest-neighbor algorithm that merged closely related sequences. V, D and J gene segments were assigned by aligning CDR3 sequences to IMGT reference sequences. For a sequence to be retained, a match of at least six nucleotides was required to both a V gene segment and a J gene segment. Rearrangements were called productive when the CDR3 lacked stop codons and stayed in frame with V and J; all others were non-productive. Following IMGT convention, CDR3 was defined as the stretch from the second conserved V-encoded cysteine up to the conserved J-encoded phenylalanine. Sequences without an unambiguous match to a single V gene segment were excluded from the earlier analysis of several hundred of the donors. An earlier analysis of fewer than 650 of the donors classified V segments as functional when productive rearrangements were above 56.7% and as segregating when the standard deviation between donors was above 5%. A statistical classification framework was built for diagnosing cytomegalovirus status from the catalog of TCR beta chain sequences. A later analysis assigned V and J genes by comparing TCR nucleotide sequences with IMGT/GENE-DB human TR gene sequences. Using the TCRdist pipeline, a later analysis assigned CDR3 sequences along with most-parsimonious VDJ recombination scenarios. In a later analysis, each TCR beta chain was defined by its CDR3 amino acid sequence together with its V-gene family, and reads lacking a unique V-gene family were excluded. To address suspected cross-contamination and a sequencing artifact, a later analysis removed roughly 580 highly shared, low-generation-probability nucleotide sequences. For each public chain, a later analysis derived a clonal expansion index from normalized ranks of inferred template counts within each repertoire. In a later analysis, generation probabilities were computed using a VDJ recombination model fitted to out-of-frame rearrangements, and the results were checked against IGoR. In a later analysis, hypergeometric tests were used to score TCR-TCR, TCR-HLA and TCR-CMV co-occurrence, with a repertoire-size bias correction applied to TCR pairs. A later analysis estimated false discovery rates by permuting HLA or CMV assignments 20 times. A later analysis grouped co-occurring TCRs with DBSCAN, adding TCRdist sequence similarity when clustering within HLA-allele-positive subsets. Repertoires with fewer than 30,000 or more than 120,000 public chains were left out of co-occurrence clustering, as were about 5 repertoires with anomalous nucleotide sharing. Here the immuneACCESS table is served through TCRdb, limited to in-frame sequences with V and J called. Missing clones are a known gap in these copies; in checked studies unresolved V genes cover under half, and the rest lacks a known reason. The D gene and trimming were derived from the DNA, and the V and J assignments and clone size from that table. For this sample the table gives 55,000 to 85,000 clones, of which around 64% were detected only once. In total, the top ten clones hold about 3% of the sample.

This entry is derived from a study of cytomegalovirus exposure and HLA in healthy donors (dated by TCRdb to 2016 to 2017). With respect to the entire study: An earlier analysis of under 600 of the donors reported 250 to 300 Gb of sequence data and some 120 million unique TCR beta sequences from 150 million to 200 million T cells. Typing coverage varied by locus: about 629-640 donors for A, B, C, DRB1 and DQB1; around 560 for DQA1; more than 600 for DPA1; approximately 450 for DPB1. Genome-wide SNP genotypes for about 65% of the roughly 670 donors were used in a later genetic analysis, which treated that subset as a discovery cohort. Because of strong linkage in the cohort, roughly 5 DR-DQ haplotypes were treated as single units for association and clustering. An earlier analysis of 587 of the donors applied high-throughput TCR beta sequencing to assess whether each TCR beta V gene segment acted as functional or pseudogenic. Of the 398 genotyped donors, 70% to 90% were placed in the genetic ancestry cluster associated with self-reported Caucasian donors. All discovery cohort repertoires had been generated on a single sequencing platform. Besides the first cohort of some 670 subjects, a separate validation cohort made up of 90 to 150 different subjects was used. The study used immunosequencing to profile the T cell repertoires of under 700 subjects and linked those repertoires to cytomegalovirus serostatus. To predict cytomegalovirus infection status, the study brought together high-throughput TCR immunosequencing, statistical association of individual TCRs with disease status, and machine learning. The study aimed to test whether cataloging public T cell receptors could reveal signatures of past pathogen exposure. Rather than using new phenotypic data, the later analysis identified candidate immune exposures from TCR beta sequences and from how often those sequences occurred across donors. Both class I and class II loci were covered by HLA typing, at four-digit resolution. Around 320 gigabases of sequencing data and tens of millions of unique TCR sequences were included in an early release covering several hundred HLA-typed donors. Donor age, sex, ethnicity and CMV serostatus were compiled alongside the repertoire data. A later analysis re-analyzed previously published TCR beta repertoires from roughly 600 donors and added high-resolution HLA genotyping to study TCR occurrence patterns. Across some 400 genotyped donors of the cohort, an average of about 220,000 unique TCR beta nucleotide sequences per donor were sequenced, and approximately 17% of those sequences were non-productive. What the work shows at the level of the full study, not this receptor alone: Across donors, most TCR sequences were observed very rarely, whereas some public TCRs were present in many individuals. Several of the top co-occurrence clusters appeared to be linked to parvovirus B19, influenza, CMV and Epstein-Barr virus, according to a later analysis. Assigning TCR associations to individual alleles was difficult when HLA alleles, especially DR and DQ, strongly co-occurred. A further reported finding was that TCR beta sequences accurately predicted the HLA-A and HLA-B alleles for most subjects in the first cohort. In the study, 150 to 200 TCR beta chains were listed as associated with cytomegalovirus. In a later analysis, HLA-associated TCR beta chains showed more clonal expansion and lower generation probabilities than non-associated chains that were equally common. In a later analysis, around 17,000 TCR beta sequences were associated with specific HLA alleles at a false discovery rate of 0.05. Cytomegalovirus status was reported to be diagnosed by the classifier with high specificity and sensitivity in both the original and validation cohorts. Because HLA typing was missing for some donors at each locus, association tests included only the typed subset. According to a later analysis, TCR association rates differed among HLA loci, with DRB1 alleles showing the most associated TCRs and HLA-C alleles showing the fewest. In a later genetic analysis, a missense DCLRE1C variant was associated with V-gene and J-gene trimming of TCR beta chains, and the association was replicated in an independent cohort. The 87-base-pair reads could not distinguish some IMGT-functional V segments, including TRBV6-2 and TRBV6-3, so those segments were excluded. A later genetic analysis reported fewer N-insertions in productive TCRs among donors in an Asian-associated ancestry cluster than the roughly 650-donor mean. The authors suggested that the approach could potentially be extended to other disease states and immunological phenotypes. Most CMV-associated TCR beta chains appeared to be HLA-restricted in a later analysis, and the HLA associations seemed to be driven largely by CMV exposure. Three of the identified cytomegalovirus-associated TCR beta chains were confirmed in vitro to be specific for cytomegalovirus antigens. This cohort had only TCR beta chains sequenced, and the lack of alpha or paired-chain data limited which features could be detected. CMV serostatus was the only immune exposure information available for the cohort. A group of highly shared sequence variants was considered likely to be a technical artifact of the sequencing pipeline. In an earlier analysis of roughly 560 of the donors, most TCR beta V segments were observed in productive rearrangements about 87% or about 30% of the time, broadly matching IMGT annotations. The earlier analysis of fewer than 750 of the donors excluded around 17 rarely observed V segments, including chromosome 9 orphons, because counts were too low. Roughly uniform sequencing depth across donors was assumed in presence/absence analyses, although this assumption may not hold. Linkage disequilibrium might explain the correlated functional status among segregating V segments, but an unknown experimental factor could not be ruled out.

V and J are trimmed by 0 bases and 7 bases, and the gene matches miss 8 bases of the junction. The germline V gene provides CDR1 LGHNA and CDR2 YSLEER. The CDR3 contains 16 residues, cysteine and phenylalanine counted. The entry retains the CDR3 DNA only, 48 bases that are in frame from base 1. The cohort consisted of 600 or so healthy bone marrow donors. At the time of sampling, every cohort member was nominally healthy, though immune exposures that went unrecorded were likely present. The donor was CMV seronegative and was included in the group of 352 seronegative cohort members. A peripheral blood sample was provided by each donor, and peripheral blood mononuclear cells were used for TCR beta sequencing. Genomic DNA was extracted from the blood cell samples with the Qiagen DNeasy Blood Extraction Kit.

This sequence was found in a woman aged 45 to 65 in good health and CMV-seronegative. The chain links TRBV4-3 with TRBJ2-5; TRBD1 matches 10 bases in the middle. Sequenced material: PBMCs. The CDR3 loop reads CASSQDTGTGVGTQYF. The bases read TGCGCCAGCAGCCAAGACACCGGGACAGGGGTCGGGACCCAGTACTTC.